The present T cell receptor beta chain was sequenced within a study of human T cells and chemical hapten exposure. Study in general: Yields of TCR per sample differed, chiefly owing to small differences in pooled library volume. Study conclusions and caveats: TCRs whose frequency exceeded 1 in 1000 remained the same following DPC sensitization.

The V and J ends lost 4 bases and 2 bases, in that order; junction bases with no gene match: 5. Germline loops: CDR1 SGDLS, CDR2 YYNGEE. This CDR3 has 14 residues. Comments on this clonotype: What it recognizes is unknown.

Unique molecular identifiers were affixed to discrete cDNA molecules within the library. Authors' analysis steps: Over 95,000 TCRs per sample was the median, with a range of about 20,000 to 700,000. TCRdb itself ran the RACE reads through MiXCR, one entry per CDR3 protein. The V and J calls were determined by TCRdb, not by the authors. This sample has 130,000 or so distinct CDR3 sequences; about 9.4% occur once, and the top ten carry around 1.7%. The time point denotes: healthy volunteer bleed at 2 weeks. Whole blood, unfractionated, served as the material for total RNA extraction. This chain links TRBV9 with TRBJ2-7, with 8 bases lining up with TRBD1. This receptor was identified in a male donor in good health. Some clones in this sample may be carry-over from other donors' samples. Sequencing was carried out using whole blood. This CDR3 is CASSPQGAAYEQYF. The CDR3 DNA sequence: TGTGCCAGCAGCCCGCAGGGGGCGGCCTACGAGCAGTACTTC.